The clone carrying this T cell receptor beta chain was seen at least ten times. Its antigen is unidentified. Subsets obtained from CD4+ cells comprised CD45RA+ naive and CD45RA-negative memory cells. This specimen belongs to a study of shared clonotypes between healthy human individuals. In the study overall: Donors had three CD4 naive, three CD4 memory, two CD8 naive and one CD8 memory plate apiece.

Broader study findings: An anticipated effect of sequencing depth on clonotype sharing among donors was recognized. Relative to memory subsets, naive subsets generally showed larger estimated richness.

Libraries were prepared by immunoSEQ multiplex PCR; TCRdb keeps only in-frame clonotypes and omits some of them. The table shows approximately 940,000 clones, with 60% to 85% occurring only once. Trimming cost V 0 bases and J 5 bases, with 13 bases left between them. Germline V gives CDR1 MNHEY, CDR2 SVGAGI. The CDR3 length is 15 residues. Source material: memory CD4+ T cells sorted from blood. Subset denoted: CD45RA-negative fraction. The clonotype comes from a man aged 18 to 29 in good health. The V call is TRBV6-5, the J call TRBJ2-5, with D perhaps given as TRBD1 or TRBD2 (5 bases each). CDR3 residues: CASSYSRVSSETQYF. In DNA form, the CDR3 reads TGTGCCAGCAGTTACTCCAGGGTCTCTAGCGAGACCCAGTACTTC.